This TCR beta chain comes out of a study of T cells in Graves' hyperthyroidism and ophthalmopathy. Study details: Peripheral blood sampling occurred at initial diagnosis, before any treatment. Points from the study as a whole: A model of 13 V-J pairs discriminated ophthalmopathy from stable hyperthyroidism. Among thyroid clonotypes expanded above 0.001, most also appeared in blood.

This clonotype was counted at least ten times. Antigen: not known. Regions amplified from RNA transcripts were the TCR beta CDR3 regions. The HTBI primer set served for first-round RT-PCR of the TCR CDR3. TCRdb re-called the multiplex PCR reads through MiXCR, storing one row per CDR3 protein. The repertoire consists of a few hundred thousand distinct CDR3 sequences, with about 15% occurring once and the leading ten covering around 7.8%. Around 10 ml fresh peripheral blood yielded the PBMCs. V was trimmed by 1 base and J by 3 bases, leaving 13 bases between them. The CDR3 covers 16 residues. Sequenced material: blood. The sequence came from a woman in her 30s with Graves' hyperthyroidism. The chain has TRBV12-3 or TRBV12-4 and TRBJ1-5, with D uncertain. CDR3 sequence: CASSLGTAWDNQPQHF. In nucleotides, the CDR3 is TGTGCCAGCAGTTTAGGAACGGCGTGGGACAATCAGCCCCAGCATTTT.